Each of the 31 T cell receptor beta chains below was sequenced from the same sample in a study of blood T cell repertoires in COVID-19. Sequencing was performed with immunoSEQ multiplex PCR; in TCRdb, only in-frame clones are kept and a portion is missing. The profile covers roughly 240,000 clones, with roughly 85% appearing a single time and roughly 4.6% taken by the ten largest. What was sequenced was peripheral blood. Every receptor here comes from a man aged 55 to 70 who had recovered from COVID-19.

This clone was detected a few times. The V and J genes are TRBV7-9 and TRBJ1-4; 9 nucleotides agree with TRBD1. The V gene's germline CDR1 is SEHNR and CDR2 FQNEAQ (reference sequence). The V and J ends lost 3 bases and 8 bases, in that order; junction bases with no gene match: 7. CDR3 size: 15 residues. CDR3 sequence: CASSFRQGVGEKLFF. The CDR3 region has the DNA TGTGCCAGCAGCTTCCGACAGGGGGTGGGCGAAAAACTGTTTTTT.

This rearrangement joins TRBV19 to TRBJ1-5; the D gene is possibly TRBD1 (6 bases). The ends were cut back, 6 bases at V and 7 bases at J, with 16 bases in the middle. The length of the CDR3 is 14 residues. From germline, CDR1 is LNHDA and CDR2 SQIVND (reference sequence). The DNA for the CDR3 is TGTGCCAGTAGCCCTGGGGGGGGGCGACAGCCCCAGCATTTT. This codes for CASSPGGGRQPQHF.

The chain couples TRBV5-1 to TRBJ2-7, with a tentative D call TRBD2 (5 bases). The CDR3 has 12 residues. CDR1 is SGHRS and CDR2 is YFSETQ in the germline V gene. V was shortened by 4 bases and J by 2 bases, with 7 bases between the two germline ends. The CDR3 reads CASSAGPYEQYF. Here the CDR3 DNA reads TGCGCCAGCAGCGCGGGTCCCTACGAGCAGTACTTC.

The gene calls are TRBV18 and TRBJ2-1; D possibly corresponds to TRBD2 (6 bases). The CDR3 covers 15 residues. With 2 bases removed from V and 4 bases from J, the gap between germline ends came to 12 bases. CDR1 is KGHSH and CDR2 is LQKENI in the germline V gene. CDR3 nucleotide sequence: TGTGCCAGCTCACCAGATTTAGGGACTTACAATGAGCAGTTCTTC. Its protein product is CASSPDLGTYNEQFF.

The chain recombines TRBV4-2 with TRBJ2-3; D call uncertain. The CDR3 is 20 residues long. Looked up from germline, CDR1 is LGHNA and CDR2 is YNFKEQ. The V and J ends lost 0 bases and 0 bases respectively, with 22 bases between them. In nucleotides, the CDR3 is TGTGCCAGCAGCCAAGATATCAAACAGAAGTATGCCTCTAGCACAGATACGCAGTATTTT. Translating it yields CASSQDIKQKYASSTDTQYF.

The genes are TRBV28 and TRBJ2-3; 16 bases match TRBD2. The V and J ends lost 6 bases and 6 bases, in that order; junction bases with no gene match: 6. The CDR3 consists of 16 residues. The V gene's germline CDR1 is MDHEN and CDR2 SYDVKM. The CDR3 coding sequence is TGTGCCAGCAGAATGGGACTAGCGGGGGGGCAGGATACGCAGTATTTT. The encoded protein is CASRMGLAGGQDTQYF.

This rearrangement joins TRBV2 to TRBJ2-6, with D possibly being TRBD2 (5 bases). Germline lookup yields CDR1 SNHLY and CDR2 FYNNEI. The V end was cut by 6 bases, the J end by 1 base, with 10 bases between. The CDR3 totals 15 residues. CDR3 nucleotide sequence: TGTGCCAGCAGGGAGGACGGATCTGGGGCCAACGTCCTGACTTTC. Its protein product is CASREDGSGANVLTF.

The CDR3 DNA sequence: TGTGCCAGTAGTATAGGTCTCTTGCAGGTAGGGGACACCGGGGAGCTGTTTTTT. Residues: CASSIGLLQVGDTGELFF. The V call is TRBV19, the J call TRBJ2-2; D is possibly TRBD1 (5 bases). CDR3 length equals 18 residues. V was clipped by 1 base and J by 3 bases, with 18 bases between them. Germline CDR1 reads LNHDA; CDR2 reads SQIVND (reference sequence).

The chain combines TRBV30 with TRBJ1-3, with a tentative D call TRBD1 (5 bases). The CDR3 loop spans 15 amino acids. V lost 4 bases, J lost 1 base, and 14 bases lay in between. Germline-derived CDR1 and CDR2 are GTSNPN and SVGIG (reference sequence). The CDR3 sequence is CAWTRGLVSGNTIYF. CDR3 nucleotide sequence: TGTGCCTGGACCCGGGGACTCGTGTCTGGAAACACCATATATTTT.

The chain recombines TRBV2 with TRBJ2-3; 8 bases are a match to TRBD2. This CDR3 is 15 amino acids long. V shed 6 bases, J shed 5 bases, and the junction held 10 bases outside the gene matches. The germline V gene encodes CDR1 SNHLY and CDR2 FYNNEI. CDR3 sequence (DNA): TGTGCCAGCAGGCGAGATAGCGGGATAGGAGATACGCAGTATTTT. Amino acids: CASRRDSGIGDTQYF.

The rearrangement uses TRBV14 and TRBJ1-1; TRBD1 aligns across 7 bases. This CDR3 has 16 residues. Germline V gene lookup returns CDR1 SGHDN and CDR2 FVKESK. V lost 0 bases and J lost 1; bases outside the gene matches: 5. Here the CDR3 DNA reads TGTGCCAGCAGCCAAGATAAAAGGGGGCCGAACACTGAAGCTTTCTTT. Translation: CASSQDKRGPNTEAFF.

The chain has TRBV7-2 and TRBJ2-2, with 11 bases lining up with TRBD2. Germline-derived CDR1 and CDR2 are SGHTA and FQGNSA. V shed 2 bases, J shed 1 base, and the junction held 3 bases outside the gene matches. CDR3 length: 17 amino acids. This CDR3 reads CASSLRGTSGNTGELFF. DNA of the CDR3: TGTGCCAGCAGCTTACGCGGGACTAGCGGGAACACCGGGGAGCTGTTTTTT.

J is TRBJ1-6 and V is TRBV27; tentative D call: TRBD1 (5 bases). The CDR3 totals 16 residues. V lost 0 bases, J lost 6 bases, and 12 bases lay in between. CDR1 is MNHEY, CDR2 SMNVEV, per germline (reference sequence). The CDR3 here is CASSLSGQAPNSPLHF. The CDR3 DNA is TGTGCCAGCAGTTTATCGGGGCAGGCTCCTAATTCACCCCTCCACTTT.

The rearrangement uses TRBV6-4 and TRBJ1-1, with D possibly being TRBD1 (5 bases). There are 13 residues in the CDR3. The germline V gene encodes CDR1 MRHNA and CDR2 SNTAGT. V was trimmed by 6 bases and J by 1 base, leaving 9 bases between them. The CDR3 bases are TGTGCCAGCAGCCTGGGGGGGAACACTGAAGCTTTCTTT. Translating it yields CASSLGGNTEAFF.

The chain uses TRBV5-1 and TRBJ2-5; possibly TRBD1 for D (6 bases). The CDR3 sequence is 13 residues long. V lost 5 bases, J lost 5 bases, and 13 bases lay in between. The germline CDR1 and CDR2 sequences are SGHRS and YFSETQ. The DNA of the CDR3 is TGCGCCAGCAGTACAGGGCCAGGGGAGACCCAGTACTTC. The encoded protein is CASSTGPGETQYF.

The chain uses TRBV3-1 (or the pseudogene TRBV3-2) and TRBJ2-7, with D perhaps TRBD2 (6 bases). With 5 bases removed from V and 6 bases from J, the gap between germline ends came to 8 bases. Germline V lookup: CDR1 LGHDT, CDR2 YNNKEL (reference sequence). This CDR3 comprises 11 residues. The CDR3 is CASSSGVEQYF. The CDR3 DNA reads as TGTGCCAGCAGCTCGGGAGTCGAGCAGTACTTC.

This sequence joins TRBV6-1 and TRBJ1-1, with D possibly being TRBD1 (5 bases). The CDR3 loop spans 15 amino acids. V lost 2 bases and J lost 0, with 10 bases in between. Germline V gene sequence: CDR1 MNHNS, CDR2 SASEGT. CDR3 residues: CASSEIRAVNTEAFF. CDR3 in DNA: TGTGCCAGCAGTGAAATCAGGGCGGTGAACACTGAAGCTTTCTTT.

The chain joins TRBV19 to TRBJ1-2; D perhaps matches TRBD1 (6 bases). Per the germline V gene, CDR1 is LNHDA and CDR2 is SQIVND (reference sequence). V shed 6 bases and J shed 2 bases, with 10 bases lying between them. The CDR3 is made up of 13 amino acids. The CDR3 sequence is CASSFGQNYGYTF. CDR3 DNA: TGTGCCAGTAGCTTCGGACAGAACTATGGCTACACCTTC.

This rearrangement joins TRBV19 to TRBJ2-3; D possibly corresponds to TRBD2 (5 bases). Germline assignment: CDR1 LNHDA and CDR2 SQIVND (reference sequence). The CDR3 extends over 15 amino acids. Trimming removed 3 bases at V and 4 bases at J, with 14 bases between. This chain's CDR3 is CASSISGSFADTQYF. Written as DNA, the CDR3 is TGTGCCAGTAGTATTTCTGGGAGCTTTGCAGATACGCAGTATTTT.

This clone appeared a single time. The chain carries TRBV19 and TRBJ2-4; TRBD1 is a possible D gene (7 bases). Per the germline V gene, CDR1 is LNHDA and CDR2 is SQIVND (reference sequence). V was pared by 6 bases and J by 1 base, with 19 bases between. This CDR3 is built from 17 residues. The CDR3 bases are TGTGCCAGTAGCGGGACAGAGGCGGGACTGGCCAAAAACATTCAGTACTTC. Encoded protein: CASSGTEAGLAKNIQYF.

This clone has just one count. This rearrangement joins TRBV5-1 to TRBJ2-7; D not certain. Germline V lookup: CDR1 SGHRS, CDR2 YFSETQ. The CDR3 length is 12 residues. V was cut by 4 bases and J by 0 bases, with 5 bases left in between. The CDR3 DNA follows: TGCGCCAGCAGCACTCCCTCCTACGAGCAGTACTTC. This encodes CASSTPSYEQYF.

The gene calls are TRBV5-6 and TRBJ2-3; the D gene is possibly TRBD2 (5 bases). The V and J ends lost 4 bases and 2 bases respectively, with 17 bases between them. This CDR3 has 16 residues. Germline CDR1 reads SGHDT; CDR2 reads YYEEEE. The CDR3 DNA follows: TGTGCCAGCAGCGAGACCGGGGTCGGCCTCACAGATACGCAGTATTTT. Translated, it gives CASSETGVGLTDTQYF.

This chain joins TRBV27 and TRBJ2-3, with 7 nucleotides matching TRBD2. V was clipped by 6 bases and J by 0 bases; unmatched bases: 6. CDR3 length: 15 residues. Per the germline V gene, CDR1 is MNHEY and CDR2 is SMNVEV (reference sequence). The CDR3 DNA sequence: TGTGCCAGCAGCCAGACTAGCCGGAGCACAGATACGCAGTATTTT. Amino acid sequence: CASSQTSRSTDTQYF.

V gene TRBV27 combines with J gene TRBJ2-7; the match to TRBD2 covers 9 bases. Trimming cost V 5 bases and J 3 bases; bases outside gene matches: 5. The CDR3 is made up of 14 amino acids. Per the germline V gene, CDR1 is MNHEY and CDR2 is SMNVEV (reference sequence). CDR3 in amino acids: CASSMGLANYEQYF. For the CDR3, the DNA is TGTGCCAGCAGTATGGGACTAGCTAACTACGAGCAGTACTTC.

This chain links TRBV6-5 with TRBJ2-5, with D perhaps matching TRBD1 (5 bases). Germline-derived CDR1 and CDR2 are MNHEY and SVGAGI. V lost 0 bases, J lost 0 bases, and 11 bases lay in between. This CDR3 is built from 16 residues. CDR3 in amino acids: CASSYSNRPYQETQYF. Written as DNA, the CDR3 is TGTGCCAGCAGTTACTCGAACAGGCCCTACCAAGAGACCCAGTACTTC.

The J gene is TRBJ1-5, the V gene TRBV5-4; 7 bases are a match to TRBD1. The germline CDR1 and CDR2 sequences are SGHNT and YYREEE (reference sequence). After removal of 4 bases from V and 1 base from J, the junction contained 2 bases not matched to a gene. The length of the CDR3 is 14 residues. The CDR3 DNA sequence: TGTGCCAGCAGCGCCAGGGGGAGCAATCAGCCCCAGCATTTT. It translates to CASSARGSNQPQHF.

The J gene is TRBJ1-2, the V gene TRBV6-6; 7 bases are shared with TRBD1. The CDR3 covers 15 residues. Germline V gene data show CDR1 as MNHNY and CDR2 as SVGAGI (reference sequence). V was clipped by 0 bases and J by 4 bases; unmatched bases: 5. Here the CDR3 reads CASSYSDRPPYGYTF. CDR3 DNA sequence: TGTGCCAGCAGTTACTCGGACAGGCCTCCCTATGGCTACACCTTC.

The chain joins TRBV27 to TRBJ2-5; D gene ambiguous. The V end was cut by 4 bases, the J end by 6 bases, with 12 bases between. Germline V gene sequence: CDR1 MNHEY, CDR2 SMNVEV (reference sequence). This CDR3 region has 13 residues. CDR3 nucleotides: TGTGCCAGCAGTTCTACGGTCGGTCAGACCCAGTACTTC. Protein sequence: CASSSTVGQTQYF.

The chain combines TRBV18 with TRBJ2-1, with 8 positions matching TRBD2. Germline CDR1 KGHSH, CDR2 LQKENI. With V trimmed by 4 bases and J by 6 bases, 8 bases remained unmatched. CDR3 size: 15 residues. CDR3 DNA: TGTGCCAGCTCACTAGGAATAGCGGGGACCAATGAGCAGTTCTTC. Translating it yields CASSLGIAGTNEQFF.

J is TRBJ1-2 and V is TRBV29-1; maybe TRBD1 (6 bases). Germline CDR1 and CDR2: SQVTM and ANQGSEA. V was trimmed by 6 bases and J by 1 base, leaving 24 bases between them. The CDR3 sequence is 17 residues long. CDR3 sequence: CSVMSGTSTASNYGYTF. DNA for the CDR3: TGCAGCGTGATGAGCGGGACATCGACAGCGAGTAACTATGGCTACACCTTC.

The gene calls are TRBV18 and TRBJ1-5; TRBD1 aligns across 8 bases. Germline-derived CDR1 and CDR2 are KGHSH and LQKENI. J gave up 2 bases and V 5 bases, and 2 bases lay outside the gene matches. The CDR3 length is 14 residues. CDR3 loop: CASSLDRGNQPQHF. The CDR3 DNA reads as TGTGCCAGCTCATTGGACAGGGGCAATCAGCCCCAGCATTTT.